A single sample is the source of the 9 T cell receptor beta chains below, sequenced in a study of blood T cells in healthy people across ages. The authors ran a second PCR of about 7 to 12 cycles using a sample-barcoded 5' primer and a J-beta primer mix. MiXCR, run by TCRdb on the 5' RACE reads, gives a single entry per CDR3 protein. The sample consists of approximately 580,000 distinct CDR3 sequences, less than 25% of them appearing once. These data are also associated with another study on T cells of mothers and their children.

Sample: blood. The receptors here all came from a boy younger than 18 in good health.

The gene calls are TRBV5-1 and TRBJ2-1, with a possible D match to TRBD2 (6 bases). This CDR3 comprises 15 residues. V lost 7 bases and J 0 bases, leaving 14 bases between the germline ends. Germline CDR1 reads SGHRS; CDR2 reads YFSETQ. CDR3 DNA: TGCGCCAGCGGCCAAGCGGGCGACTCCTACAATGAGCAGTTCTTC. It encodes CASGQAGDSYNEQFF.

This clonotype was counted between two and nine times. The V and J genes are TRBV6-2 or TRBV6-3 and TRBJ2-5; tentative D call: TRBD2 (5 bases). The assigned J gene may be wrong: the sequence end matches TRBJ2-7 better. The CDR3 is made up of 16 amino acids. Germline V lookup: CDR1 MNHEY, CDR2 SVGEGT. Here the CDR3 DNA reads TGTGCCAGCAGTTACTCGGGTGGCGGGCCTACCTACGAGCAGTACTTC. Amino acid sequence: CASSYSGGGPTYEQYF.

The V call is TRBV20-1, the J call TRBJ2-3, with TRBD2 matching 9 bases. The CDR3 loop spans 17 amino acids. Trimming cost V 1 base and J 4 bases; bases outside gene matches: 12. Germline CDR1 reads DFQATT; CDR2 reads SNEGSKA (reference sequence). The CDR3 DNA reads TGCAGTGCTAGAGCACAAGGACTAGCGCGAGGGGCAGATACGCAGTATTTT. Translated: CSARAQGLARGADTQYF.

The chain employs TRBV14 and TRBJ2-1; D ambiguous. Trimming removed 0 bases at V and 3 bases at J, with 9 bases between. CDR3 size: 15 residues. Germline CDR1 is SGHDN and CDR2 is FVKESK. In nucleotides, the CDR3 is TGTGCCAGCAGCCAAGATTTCCGACACTACAATGAGCAGTTCTTC. It is translated as CASSQDFRHYNEQFF.

This sequence joins TRBV7-9 and TRBJ1-1; D gene ambiguous. V dropped 1 base and J dropped 2 bases, with 8 bases sitting between them. This CDR3 is 14 amino acids long. Germline CDR1 and CDR2: SEHNR and FQNEAQ (reference sequence). DNA of the CDR3: TGTGCCAGCAGCTTAGAGGGATTTAACACTGAAGCTTTCTTT. The encoded protein is CASSLEGFNTEAFF. The complete variable domain, with remaining parts taken from reference TRBV7-9 and TRBJ1-1, reads DTGVSQNPRHKITKRGQNVTFRCDPISEHNRLYWYRQTLGQGPEFLTYFQNEAQLEKSRLLSDRFSAERPKGSFSTLEIQRTEQGDSAMYLCASSLEGFNTEAFFGQGTRLTVV.

The chain recombines TRBV20-1 with TRBJ1-4; 8 bases line up with TRBD1. The CDR3 consists of 18 residues. Germline trimming cut 6 bases from V and 6 bases from J; bases unmatched to any gene: 21. The germline gives CDR1 DFQATT, CDR2 SNEGSKA (reference sequence). The CDR3 here is CSARRIGAGGQEDEKLFF. CDR3 nucleotides: TGCAGTGCCCGGCGGATCGGGGCAGGGGGCCAGGAAGATGAAAAACTGTTTTTT.

Ten or more counts support this clonotype. This sequence joins TRBV7-2 and TRBJ2-1; tentatively, D is TRBD2 (5 bases). The CDR3 has 15 residues. Trimming removed 5 bases from V and 0 bases from J, with 11 bases in between. Germline values: CDR1 SGHTA, CDR2 FQGNSA. This CDR3 reads CASSPTSSSYNEQFF. The CDR3 region has the DNA TGTGCCAGCAGCCCAACTAGTTCCTCCTACAATGAGCAGTTCTTC.

This clonotype has a handful of counts. The chain joins TRBV7-9 to TRBJ2-3; TRBD1 agrees at 7 bases. Judging by the DNA end, TRBJ1-5 fits better; the J call may be wrong. Germline CDR1 is SEHNR and CDR2 is FQNEAQ (reference sequence). CDR3 length: 17 amino acids. As DNA, the CDR3 is TGTGCCAGCAGCTCCCTACGGGGGACAGACCTCACAGATACGCAGCATTTT. This gives the protein CASSSLRGTDLTDTQHF.

This clonotype was seen a few times. The chain has TRBV7-2 and TRBJ2-5, with 9 nucleotides matching TRBD2. TRBJ2-1 matches the DNA end more closely, so the J call is doubtful. This CDR3 has 14 amino acids. The germline gives CDR1 SGHTA, CDR2 FQGNSA. CDR3 amino acids: CASSRSGGSTGQFF. The CDR3 DNA reads TGTGCCAGCAGTCGAAGCGGGGGGTCAACTGGGCAGTTCTTC.